This TCR beta chain emerged from a study of control samples from healthy donors and cancer patients. Profiling relied on immunoSEQ multiplex PCR, and the TCRdb table lists in-frame clones only, not all of them. The sample has roughly 38,000 clones; 70% to 90% are singletons. This clone showed up just once. The sample taken for sequencing was blood. The clonotype comes from a man between 60 and 70 years old in good health.

The CDR3 bases are TGTGCCAGCAGCCAAGATAGGGGGGGTGGGAACACTGAAGCTTTCTTT. Translating gives CASSQDRGGGNTEAFF. This chain uses TRBV4-2 with TRBJ1-1, with a possible D match to TRBD1 (6 bases). Trimming removed 0 bases from V and 1 base from J, with 12 bases in between. Germline V gene lookup returns CDR1 LGHNA and CDR2 YNFKEQ. The CDR3 contains 16 residues.